The 14 T cell receptor beta chains listed next were all sequenced from one sample in a study of T cells in Graves' hyperthyroidism and ophthalmopathy. Template material for amplifying TCR beta CDR3 regions consisted of RNA transcripts. HTBI primers were used for first-round RT-PCR of the TCR CDR3. TCRdb re-called the multiplex PCR reads with MiXCR, one entry per CDR3 protein. The sample carries about 59,000 distinct CDR3 sequences, roughly 58% recorded once. The specimen was blood. The receptors originated from a woman aged 60-75 years with Graves' ophthalmopathy.

The V gene is TRBV25-1, the J gene TRBJ2-7; D might be TRBD2 (6 bases). Germline V lookup: CDR1 MGHDK, CDR2 SYGVNS. There are 15 residues in the CDR3. V was pared by 4 bases and J by 2 bases, with 15 bases between. The CDR3 sequence is CASSATGGFAYEQYF. The CDR3 DNA is TGTGCCAGCAGTGCTACCGGGGGATTCGCCTACGAGCAGTACTTC.

V usage is TRBV20-1 and J usage is TRBJ2-1, with TRBD2 matching 9 bases. CDR3 length: 14 residues. Unmatched junction bases numbered 4, after V lost 1 base and J lost 6 bases. The V gene's germline CDR1 is DFQATT and CDR2 SNEGSKA (reference sequence). The CDR3 protein is CSARGGREINEQFF. The CDR3, as DNA: TGCAGTGCTAGAGGCGGGAGGGAAATCAATGAGCAGTTCTTC.

The sample holds many counts of this clonotype. This chain connects TRBV6-1 to TRBJ2-7; a weak D match, TRBD1 (6 bases). CDR1 and CDR2 (germline): MNHNS, SASEGT. The CDR3 totals 15 residues. V gave up 1 base and J gave up 2 bases, with 12 bases separating them. The CDR3 loop reads CASSEDQGGPYEQYF. CDR3 DNA sequence: TGTGCCAGCAGTGAAGACCAAGGGGGTCCCTACGAGCAGTACTTC.

The chain links TRBV13 to TRBJ1-4; 9 bases align to TRBD1. Germline-derived CDR1 and CDR2 are PRHDT and FYEKMQ (reference sequence). After removal of 5 bases from V and 3 bases from J, the junction contained 4 bases not matched to a gene. This CDR3 has 15 residues. CDR3 residues: CASSTRQGANEKLFF. The CDR3 coding sequence is TGTGCCAGCAGCACACGACAGGGGGCTAATGAAAAACTGTTTTTT.

Ten or more counts support this clonotype. This chain uses TRBV11-2 with TRBJ2-1; D uncertain. The CDR3 runs 15 residues. V shed 1 base and J shed 0 bases, with 7 bases lying between them. Looked up from germline, CDR1 is SGHAT and CDR2 is FQNNGV. The CDR3 nucleotides are TGTGCCAGCAGCTTAGCAGCAAGCTCCTACAATGAGCAGTTCTTC. Protein: CASSLAASSYNEQFF.

Notes on this clonotype: An end of the junction differs from the germline gene, which may be a read error. The rearrangement joins TRBV24-1 to TRBJ2-1; 9 bases map to TRBD1. Germline assignment: CDR1 KGHDR and CDR2 SFDVKD. The CDR3 contains 16 residues. CDR3: CATSDPGTGTTEELFF. The CDR3 bases are TGTGCCACCAGTGACCCCGGGACAGGGACCACCGAGGAGCTGTTCTTC.

This rearrangement joins TRBV6-4 to TRBJ1-5; TRBD1 matches at 8 bases. Losses at the gene ends were 2 bases for V and 7 bases for J; bases not matched to a gene: 16. This CDR3 comprises 18 residues. Germline V gene data show CDR1 as MRHNA and CDR2 as SNTAGT. The CDR3 sequence is CASSDPTTGVVSEQPQHF. In nucleotides, the CDR3 is TGTGCCAGCAGTGACCCAACGACAGGGGTGGTAAGCGAGCAGCCCCAGCATTTT.

The chain has TRBV12-3 or TRBV12-4 and TRBJ2-7, with 13 bases fitting TRBD2. V lost 7 bases to trimming and J lost 6 bases; unmatched junction nucleotides: 6. This CDR3 comprises 14 residues. The CDR3: CASTRTSGGGEQYF. CDR3 coding DNA: TGTGCCAGCACTCGGACTAGCGGGGGCGGCGAGCAGTACTTC.

The V call is TRBV2, the J call TRBJ1-2; no definite D call. CDR1 is SNHLY, CDR2 FYNNEI, per germline. This CDR3 contains 13 residues. Trimming left V 8 bases short and J 3 bases short, with 13 bases between. The CDR3 region has the DNA TGTGCCAGCGGATCGGGGTTGGACTATGGCTACACCTTC. As protein: CASGSGLDYGYTF.

There are many counts of this clonotype. The V call is TRBV11-3, the J call TRBJ2-7; D is unclear. The CDR3 spans 13 residues. Germline values: CDR1 SGHNT, CDR2 YENEEA. V lost 0 bases to trimming and J lost 2 bases, with 5 bases between them. The CDR3 loop is CASSLDRTYEQYF. The CDR3 nucleotides are TGTGCCAGCAGCTTAGACAGAACCTACGAGCAGTACTTC.

The J gene is TRBJ1-4, the V gene TRBV25-1, with D unresolved. CDR3 length equals 12 residues. In germline, CDR1 is MGHDK, CDR2 SYGVNS. CDR3 nucleotide sequence: TGTGCTCGATTGAACGGTAATGAAAAACTGTTTTTT. As protein: CARLNGNEKLFF. Looking up the rest from reference TRBV25-1 and TRBJ1-4 gives the full variable domain: EADIYQTPRYLVIGTGKKITLECSQTMGHDKMYWYQQDPGMELHLIHYSYGVNSTEKGDLSSESTVSRIRTEHFPLTLESARPSHTSQYLCARLNGNEKLFFGSGTQLSVL.

The CDR3 nucleotides are TGCAGTGCCAGCAATCAGGTAGCCGATCAGCCCCAGCATTTT. Its protein is CSASNQVADQPQHF. V gene TRBV20-1 combines with J gene TRBJ1-5; D not resolved. The CDR3 consists of 14 residues. CDR1 is DFQATT and CDR2 is SNEGSKA in the germline V gene (reference sequence). Trimming removed 6 bases at V and 5 bases at J, with 17 bases between.

A few counts support this clonotype. The chain combines TRBV18 with TRBJ1-2; the match to TRBD1 covers 8 bases. The V and J ends lost 1 base and 4 bases, in that order; junction bases with no gene match: 5. Germline CDR1 KGHSH, CDR2 LQKENI. The CDR3 runs 15 residues. As DNA, the CDR3 is TGTGCCAGCTCACCACGGACAGGGACCCCCTATGGCTACACCTTC. This sequence encodes CASSPRTGTPYGYTF.

Comment on this clonotype: No conserved phenylalanine or tryptophan is present at the end of the CDR3, so a read error is the likely explanation. The chain couples TRBV7-3 to TRBJ2-1; D remains unclear. Germline CDR1 SGHTA, CDR2 FQGTGA. This CDR3 contains 13 residues. Trimming stripped 5 bases from V and 12 bases from J, with 17 bases between. CDR3 in amino acids: CASSPSEIISQFL. The CDR3 nucleotides read TGTGCCAGCAGCCCTTCAGAGATAATCTCGCAGTTCCTC.